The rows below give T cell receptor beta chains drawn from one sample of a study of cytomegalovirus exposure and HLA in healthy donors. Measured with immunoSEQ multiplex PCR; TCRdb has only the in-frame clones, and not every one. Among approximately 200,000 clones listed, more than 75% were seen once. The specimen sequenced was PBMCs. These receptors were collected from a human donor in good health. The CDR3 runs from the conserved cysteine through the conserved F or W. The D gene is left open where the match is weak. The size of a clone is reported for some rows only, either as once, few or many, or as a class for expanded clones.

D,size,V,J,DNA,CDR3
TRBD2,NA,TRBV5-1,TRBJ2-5,TGCGCCAGCAGCTTGTCTAGCGGGAGCCAAGGGACCCAGTACTTC,CASSLSSGSQGTQYF
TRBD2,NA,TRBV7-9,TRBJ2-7,TGTGCCAGCAGCTTCGACATAGCGGGGTACGAGCAGTACTTC,CASSFDIAGYEQYF
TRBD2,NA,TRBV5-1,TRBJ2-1,TGCGCCAGCAGCGGGGGACTAGCGGGAGGTGTCAACAATGAGCAGTTCTTC,CASSGGLAGGVNNEQFF
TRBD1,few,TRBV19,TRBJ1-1,TGTGCCAGTAGGCCGAGGACAGGGAACACTGAAGCTTTCTTT,CASRPRTGNTEAFF
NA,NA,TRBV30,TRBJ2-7,TGTGCCTGGAGGAAGGACAGCTACGAGCAGTACTTC,CAWRKDSYEQYF
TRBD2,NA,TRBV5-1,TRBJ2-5,TGCGCCAGCAGCTTCCGCGGGGGGTACCAAGAGACCCAGTACTTC,CASSFRGGYQETQYF
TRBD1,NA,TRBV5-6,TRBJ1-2,TGTGCCAGCAGCCGCAGATTGACAGGGGATAATGGCTACACCTTC,CASSRRLTGDNGYTF
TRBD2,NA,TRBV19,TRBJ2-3,TGTGCCAGTAGTATAGGGCGGGAGTACGCAGATACGCAGTATTTT,CASSIGREYADTQYF
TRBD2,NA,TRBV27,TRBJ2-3,TGTGCCAGCAGTTTGGGGCTTGCGGGAGGATACACAGATACGCAGTATTTT,CASSLGLAGGYTDTQYF
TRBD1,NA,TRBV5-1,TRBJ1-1,TGCGCCAGCAGCCCGGCCTTTGACAGGGGGAGAACTGAAGCTTTCTTT,CASSPAFDRGRTEAFF
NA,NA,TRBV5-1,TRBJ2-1,TGCGCCAGCAGCGCGGGACAGTCCTACAATGAGCAGTTCTTC,CASSAGQSYNEQFF
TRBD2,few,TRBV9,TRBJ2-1,TGTGCCAGCAGCCAGGGCGGGAGCCACAATGAGCAGTTCTTC,CASSQGGSHNEQFF
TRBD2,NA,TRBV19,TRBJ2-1,TGTGCCAGTAGTATGGGACTAGCGGGAGGGCCATTGGATGAGCAGTTCTTC,CASSMGLAGGPLDEQFF
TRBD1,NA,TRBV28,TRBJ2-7,TGTGCCAGCAGGACCAGGGGGTCCTACGAGCAGTACTTC,CASRTRGSYEQYF
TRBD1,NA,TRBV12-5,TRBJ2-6,TGTGCTAGTGGTTTGGTCACCACGGGACAGGCGATCGACGTCCTGACTTTC,CASGLVTTGQAIDVLTF
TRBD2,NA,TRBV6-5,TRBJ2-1,TGTGCCAGCAGTTACGGGACTAGCGGGAGCTCTGGGGAGCAGTTCTTC,CASSYGTSGSSGEQFF
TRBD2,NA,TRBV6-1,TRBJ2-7,TGTGCCAGCAGTGGACTAGCGGGAGGGCCAAAGTACGAGCAGTACTTC,CASSGLAGGPKYEQYF
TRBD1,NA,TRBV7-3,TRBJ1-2,TGTGCCAGCAGCCTGGGACAGGGTCCTTCCTATGGCTACACCTTC,CASSLGQGPSYGYTF
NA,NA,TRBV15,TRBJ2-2,TGTGCCACCAGCAGGCCGGGGAAGAACACCGGGGAGCTGTTTTTT,CATSRPGKNTGELFF
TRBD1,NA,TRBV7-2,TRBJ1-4,TGTGCCAGCAGCGCGACAGGGAAGGGGGTTAATGAAAAACTGTTTTTT,CASSATGKGVNEKLFF
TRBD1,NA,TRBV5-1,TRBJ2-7,TGCGCCAGCAGCTTGGCCGGGACAGCCGGCTCCTACGAGCAGTACTTC,CASSLAGTAGSYEQYF
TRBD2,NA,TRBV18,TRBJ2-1,TGTGCCAGCTCACCTCTAGCGGCTTCCTACAATGAGCAGTTCTTC,CASSPLAASYNEQFF
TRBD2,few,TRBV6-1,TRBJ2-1,TGTGCCAGCAGTGGAATAGCGGGATATGAGCAGTTCTTC,CASSGIAGYEQFF
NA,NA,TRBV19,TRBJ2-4,TGTGCCAGTAGTATGGACAGCAAAAACATTCAGTACTTC,CASSMDSKNIQYF
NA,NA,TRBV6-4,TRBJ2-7,TGTGCCAGCAGTGACTCAGGACTTACCACCTACGAGCAGTACTTC,CASSDSGLTTYEQYF
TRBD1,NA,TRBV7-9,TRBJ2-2,TGTGCCAGCAGCACCGCGGGACAGGGCCGAACCGGGGAGCTGTTTTTT,CASSTAGQGRTGELFF
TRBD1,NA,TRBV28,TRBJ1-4,TGTGCCAGCAGTTCACCGGGACAGGGAGATGAAAAACTGTTTTTT,CASSSPGQGDEKLFF
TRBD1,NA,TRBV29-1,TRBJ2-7,TGCAGTATAATGGGACAGGGTTACGAGCAGTACTTC,CSIMGQGYEQYF
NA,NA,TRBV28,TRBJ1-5,TGTGCCAGCAGTTTGATTTCGAGTCGTGGGGGCGGAAGCAATCAGCCCCAGCATTTT,CASSLISSRGGGSNQPQHF
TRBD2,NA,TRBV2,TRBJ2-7,TGTGCCAGCAGGGAAAGACTAGCAGGAGCTGGGGAGCAGTACTTC,CASRERLAGAGEQYF
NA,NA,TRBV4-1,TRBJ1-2,TGCGCCAGCAGCCAAGGGACAGTTCGAGGAAATGGCTACACCTTC,CASSQGTVRGNGYTF
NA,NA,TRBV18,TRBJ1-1,TGTGCCAGCTCACCGGGCACGAACACTGAAGCTTTCTTT,CASSPGTNTEAFF
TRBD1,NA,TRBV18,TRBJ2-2,TGTGCCAGCTCACCCGACCGGGACAGGGTTACCGGGGAGCTGTTTTTT,CASSPDRDRVTGELFF